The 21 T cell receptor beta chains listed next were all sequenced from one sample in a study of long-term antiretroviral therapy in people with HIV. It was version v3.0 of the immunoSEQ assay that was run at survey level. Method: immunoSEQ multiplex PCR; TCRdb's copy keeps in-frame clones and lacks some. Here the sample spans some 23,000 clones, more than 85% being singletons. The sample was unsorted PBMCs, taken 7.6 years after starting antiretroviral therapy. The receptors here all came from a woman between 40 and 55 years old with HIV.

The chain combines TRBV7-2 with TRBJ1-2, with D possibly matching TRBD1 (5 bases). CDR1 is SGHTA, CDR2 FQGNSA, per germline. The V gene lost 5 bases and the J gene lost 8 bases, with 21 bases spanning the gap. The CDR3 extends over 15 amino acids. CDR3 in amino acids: CASSLNPQAPGGYTF. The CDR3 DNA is TGTGCCAGCAGCCTAAACCCACAGGCGCCCGGAGGCTACACCTTC. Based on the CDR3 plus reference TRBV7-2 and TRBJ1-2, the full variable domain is GAGVSQSPSNKVTEKGKDVELRCDPISGHTALYWYRQSLGQGLEFLIYFQGNSAPDKSGLPSDRFSAERTGGSVSTLTIQRTQQEDSAVYLCASSLNPQAPGGYTFGSGTRLTVV.

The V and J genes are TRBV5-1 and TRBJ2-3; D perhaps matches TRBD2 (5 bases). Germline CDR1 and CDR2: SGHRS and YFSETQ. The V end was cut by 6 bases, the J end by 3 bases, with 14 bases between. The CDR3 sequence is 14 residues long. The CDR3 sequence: CASTRPTGTDTQYF. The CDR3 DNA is TGCGCCAGCACTAGACCCACGGGGACAGATACGCAGTATTTT.

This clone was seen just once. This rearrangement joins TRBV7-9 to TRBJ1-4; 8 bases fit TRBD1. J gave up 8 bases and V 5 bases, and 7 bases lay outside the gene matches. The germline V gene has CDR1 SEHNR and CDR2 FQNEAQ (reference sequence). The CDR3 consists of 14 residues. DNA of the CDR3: TGTGCCAGCAGCCCACAGGGGGTGCGGGAAAAACTGTTTTTT. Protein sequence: CASSPQGVREKLFF.

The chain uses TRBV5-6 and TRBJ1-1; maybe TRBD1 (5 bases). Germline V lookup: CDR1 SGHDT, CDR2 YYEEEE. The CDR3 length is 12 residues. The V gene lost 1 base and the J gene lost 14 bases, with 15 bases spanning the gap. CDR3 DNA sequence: TGTGCCAGCAGCTTGCTCGGCAGGGTCATATTCTTT. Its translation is CASSLLGRVIFF.

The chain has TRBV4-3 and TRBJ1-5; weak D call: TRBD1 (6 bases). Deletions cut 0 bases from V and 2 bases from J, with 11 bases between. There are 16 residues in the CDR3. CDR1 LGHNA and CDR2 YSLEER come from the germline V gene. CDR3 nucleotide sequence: TGCGCCAGCAGCCAAGATAGGGGGGAGGGCAATCAGCCCCAGCATTTT. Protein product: CASSQDRGEGNQPQHF.

This CDR3 reads CAWRYAGGDLNTEAFF. CDR3 in DNA: TGTGCCTGGAGATACGCCGGGGGGGACCTGAACACTGAAGCTTTCTTT. The rearrangement uses TRBV30 and TRBJ1-1, with a tentative D call TRBD1 (5 bases). The CDR3 extends over 16 amino acids. V was shortened by 3 bases and J by 0 bases, with 17 bases between the two germline ends. Germline V gives CDR1 GTSNPN, CDR2 SVGIG (reference sequence).

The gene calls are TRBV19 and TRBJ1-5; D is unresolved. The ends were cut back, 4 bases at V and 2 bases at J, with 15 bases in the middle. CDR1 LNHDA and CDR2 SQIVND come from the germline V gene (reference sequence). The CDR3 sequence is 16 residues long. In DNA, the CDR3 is TGTGCCAGTAGTACACGGAGGTCTTTGGGCAATCAGCCCCAGCATTTT. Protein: CASSTRRSLGNQPQHF.

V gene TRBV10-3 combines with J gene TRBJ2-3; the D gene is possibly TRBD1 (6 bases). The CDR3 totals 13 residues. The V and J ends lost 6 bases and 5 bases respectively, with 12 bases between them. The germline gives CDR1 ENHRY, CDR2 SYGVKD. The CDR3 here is CAIRAGEQDTQYF. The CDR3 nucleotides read TGTGCCATCAGGGCAGGGGAGCAAGATACGCAGTATTTT.

The CDR3 bases are TGTGCCAGCAGTTACTCTGGGGTGCCTGGCTACGAGCAGTACTTC. The encoded protein is CASSYSGVPGYEQYF. The genes are TRBV6-5 and TRBJ2-7; D not certain. CDR3 size: 15 residues. With 0 bases removed from V and 3 bases from J, the gap between germline ends came to 12 bases. Germline V gene sequence: CDR1 MNHEY, CDR2 SVGAGI.

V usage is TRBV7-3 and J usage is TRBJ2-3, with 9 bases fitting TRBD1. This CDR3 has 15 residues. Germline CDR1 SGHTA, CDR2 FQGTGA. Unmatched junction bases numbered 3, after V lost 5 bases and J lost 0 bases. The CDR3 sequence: CASSPQGASTDTQYF. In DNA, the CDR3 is TGTGCCAGCAGCCCACAGGGGGCAAGCACAGATACGCAGTATTTT.

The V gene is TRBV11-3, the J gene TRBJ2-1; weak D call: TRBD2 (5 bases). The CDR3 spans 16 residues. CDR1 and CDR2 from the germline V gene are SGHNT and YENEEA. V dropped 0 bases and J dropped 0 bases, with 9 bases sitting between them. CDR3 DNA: TGTGCCAGCAGCTTAGATGCGGGTAGCTCCTACAATGAGCAGTTCTTC. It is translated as CASSLDAGSSYNEQFF. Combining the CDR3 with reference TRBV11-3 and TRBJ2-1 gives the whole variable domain EAGVVQSPRYKIIEKKQPVAFWCNPISGHNTLYWYLQNLGQGPELLIRYENEEAVDDSQLPKDRFSAERLKGVDSTLKIQPAELGDSAVYLCASSLDAGSSYNEQFFGPGTRLTVL.

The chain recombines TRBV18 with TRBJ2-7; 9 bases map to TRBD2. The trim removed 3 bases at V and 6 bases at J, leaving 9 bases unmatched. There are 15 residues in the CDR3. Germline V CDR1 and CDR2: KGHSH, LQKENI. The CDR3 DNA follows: TGTGCCAGCTCACCCACGGGCGGGGGGGCCGGCGAGCAGTACTTC. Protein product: CASSPTGGGAGEQYF.

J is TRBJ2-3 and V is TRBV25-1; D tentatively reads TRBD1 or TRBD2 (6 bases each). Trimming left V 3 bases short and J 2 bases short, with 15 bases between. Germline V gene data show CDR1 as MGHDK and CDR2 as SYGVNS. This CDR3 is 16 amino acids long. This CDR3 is CASSDRGRLFTDTQYF. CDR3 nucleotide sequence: TGTGCCAGCAGTGATCGGGGGCGGCTTTTCACAGATACGCAGTATTTT.

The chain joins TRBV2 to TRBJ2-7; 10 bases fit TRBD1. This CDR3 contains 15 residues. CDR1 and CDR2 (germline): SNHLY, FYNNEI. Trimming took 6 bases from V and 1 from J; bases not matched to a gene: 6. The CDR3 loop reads CASRTADRGSYEQYF. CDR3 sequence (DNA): TGTGCCAGCAGGACAGCGGACAGGGGGTCCTACGAGCAGTACTTC. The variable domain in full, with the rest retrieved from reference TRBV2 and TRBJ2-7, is EPEVTQTPSHQVTQMGQEVILRCVPISNHLYFYWYRQILGQKVEFLVSFYNNEISEKSEIFDDQFSVERPDGSNFTLKIRSTKLEDSAMYFCASRTADRGSYEQYFGPGTRLTVT.

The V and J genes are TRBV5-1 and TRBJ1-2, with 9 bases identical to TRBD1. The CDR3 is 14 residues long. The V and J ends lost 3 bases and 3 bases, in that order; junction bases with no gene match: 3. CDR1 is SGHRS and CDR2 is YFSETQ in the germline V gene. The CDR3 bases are TGCGCCAGCAGCTCACGGACAGGGGACTATGGCTACACCTTC. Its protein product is CASSSRTGDYGYTF.

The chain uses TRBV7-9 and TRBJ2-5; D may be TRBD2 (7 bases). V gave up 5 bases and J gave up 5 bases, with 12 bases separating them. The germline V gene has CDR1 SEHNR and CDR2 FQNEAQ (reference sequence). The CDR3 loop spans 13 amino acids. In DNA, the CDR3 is TGTGCCAGCAGCGGGGGGGCAGGTGAGACCCAGTACTTC. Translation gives CASSGGAGETQYF.

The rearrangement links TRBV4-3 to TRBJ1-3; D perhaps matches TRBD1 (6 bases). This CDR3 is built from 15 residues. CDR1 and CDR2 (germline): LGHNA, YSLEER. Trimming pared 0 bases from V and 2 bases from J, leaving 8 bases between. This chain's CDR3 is CASSQDGGPGNTIYF. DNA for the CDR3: TGCGCCAGCAGCCAAGACGGGGGCCCTGGAAACACCATATATTTT.

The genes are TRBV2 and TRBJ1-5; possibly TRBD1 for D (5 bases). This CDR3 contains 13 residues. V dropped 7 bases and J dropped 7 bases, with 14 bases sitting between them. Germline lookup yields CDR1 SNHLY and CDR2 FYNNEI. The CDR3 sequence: CASTWGGVQPQHF. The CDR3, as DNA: TGTGCCAGCACATGGGGGGGTGTCCAGCCCCAGCATTTT.

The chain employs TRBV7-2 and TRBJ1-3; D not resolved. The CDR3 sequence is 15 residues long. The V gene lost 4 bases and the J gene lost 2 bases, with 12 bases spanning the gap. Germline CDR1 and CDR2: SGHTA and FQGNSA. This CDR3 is CASSSSPNAGNTIYF. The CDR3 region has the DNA TGTGCCAGCAGCTCTAGCCCGAATGCTGGAAACACCATATATTTT.

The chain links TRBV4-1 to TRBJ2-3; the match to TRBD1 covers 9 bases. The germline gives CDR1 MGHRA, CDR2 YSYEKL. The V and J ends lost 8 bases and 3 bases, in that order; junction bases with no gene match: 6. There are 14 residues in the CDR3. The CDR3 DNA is TGCGCCAGCGGACCGGGACAGGGTACAGATACGCAGTATTTT. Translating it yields CASGPGQGTDTQYF.

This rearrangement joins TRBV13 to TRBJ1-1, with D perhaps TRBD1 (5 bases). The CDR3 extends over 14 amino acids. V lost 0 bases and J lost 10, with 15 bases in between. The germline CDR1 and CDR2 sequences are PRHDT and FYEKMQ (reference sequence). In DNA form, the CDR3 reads TGTGCCAGCAGCTTAGGTGCCGGGGGACCTGGAGCTTTCTTT. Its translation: CASSLGAGGPGAFF.